Included here is one TCR beta chain sequence, with context. This clone registers as large (0.1 to 1%) within its sample. Its antigen target is currently unknown. Per-base qualities were not stored, and no clone one base away is much larger. This entry is derived from a study of T cell changes during pregnancy in multiple sclerosis (dated by TCRdb to between 2018 and 2020). Regarding the complete study: The study examined how the T cell repertoire changed over the course of pregnancy in women with multiple sclerosis.

The CDR3, cysteine through phenylalanine, is 14 amino acids long. The only DNA kept is the CDR3, 42 bases in frame from the first base. Trimming takes 0 bases from V and 7 bases from J, and the germline ends sit 14 bases apart. In the germline V gene (reference sequence), CDR1 corresponds to SGHKS and CDR2 to YYEKEE. To prepare the library, the immunoSEQ multiplex PCR assay was applied. Sourced from immuneACCESS, this table was stored by TCRdb with only in-frame sequences that have V and J called. A share of the clones is absent; for the studies checked, an unresolved V gene accounts for under half, and the remainder has no known explanation. Across this sample there are roughly 20,000 clones, with about 85% seen only once. The ten largest clonotypes hold 15% to 20% of the sample.

This sequence uses TRBV5-5 and TRBJ2-7; TRBD2 could be the D gene, as 6 bases match. The sequence was obtained from a female donor in good health, enrolled as a control in a pregnancy study. Sequenced here: CD8+ T cells from peripheral blood mononuclear cells, sampled after pregnancy. Here the CDR3 is given as CASSLAKGTWEQYF. The sequenced DNA: TGTGCCAGCAGCTTGGCGAAGGGGACTTGGGAGCAGTACTTC.